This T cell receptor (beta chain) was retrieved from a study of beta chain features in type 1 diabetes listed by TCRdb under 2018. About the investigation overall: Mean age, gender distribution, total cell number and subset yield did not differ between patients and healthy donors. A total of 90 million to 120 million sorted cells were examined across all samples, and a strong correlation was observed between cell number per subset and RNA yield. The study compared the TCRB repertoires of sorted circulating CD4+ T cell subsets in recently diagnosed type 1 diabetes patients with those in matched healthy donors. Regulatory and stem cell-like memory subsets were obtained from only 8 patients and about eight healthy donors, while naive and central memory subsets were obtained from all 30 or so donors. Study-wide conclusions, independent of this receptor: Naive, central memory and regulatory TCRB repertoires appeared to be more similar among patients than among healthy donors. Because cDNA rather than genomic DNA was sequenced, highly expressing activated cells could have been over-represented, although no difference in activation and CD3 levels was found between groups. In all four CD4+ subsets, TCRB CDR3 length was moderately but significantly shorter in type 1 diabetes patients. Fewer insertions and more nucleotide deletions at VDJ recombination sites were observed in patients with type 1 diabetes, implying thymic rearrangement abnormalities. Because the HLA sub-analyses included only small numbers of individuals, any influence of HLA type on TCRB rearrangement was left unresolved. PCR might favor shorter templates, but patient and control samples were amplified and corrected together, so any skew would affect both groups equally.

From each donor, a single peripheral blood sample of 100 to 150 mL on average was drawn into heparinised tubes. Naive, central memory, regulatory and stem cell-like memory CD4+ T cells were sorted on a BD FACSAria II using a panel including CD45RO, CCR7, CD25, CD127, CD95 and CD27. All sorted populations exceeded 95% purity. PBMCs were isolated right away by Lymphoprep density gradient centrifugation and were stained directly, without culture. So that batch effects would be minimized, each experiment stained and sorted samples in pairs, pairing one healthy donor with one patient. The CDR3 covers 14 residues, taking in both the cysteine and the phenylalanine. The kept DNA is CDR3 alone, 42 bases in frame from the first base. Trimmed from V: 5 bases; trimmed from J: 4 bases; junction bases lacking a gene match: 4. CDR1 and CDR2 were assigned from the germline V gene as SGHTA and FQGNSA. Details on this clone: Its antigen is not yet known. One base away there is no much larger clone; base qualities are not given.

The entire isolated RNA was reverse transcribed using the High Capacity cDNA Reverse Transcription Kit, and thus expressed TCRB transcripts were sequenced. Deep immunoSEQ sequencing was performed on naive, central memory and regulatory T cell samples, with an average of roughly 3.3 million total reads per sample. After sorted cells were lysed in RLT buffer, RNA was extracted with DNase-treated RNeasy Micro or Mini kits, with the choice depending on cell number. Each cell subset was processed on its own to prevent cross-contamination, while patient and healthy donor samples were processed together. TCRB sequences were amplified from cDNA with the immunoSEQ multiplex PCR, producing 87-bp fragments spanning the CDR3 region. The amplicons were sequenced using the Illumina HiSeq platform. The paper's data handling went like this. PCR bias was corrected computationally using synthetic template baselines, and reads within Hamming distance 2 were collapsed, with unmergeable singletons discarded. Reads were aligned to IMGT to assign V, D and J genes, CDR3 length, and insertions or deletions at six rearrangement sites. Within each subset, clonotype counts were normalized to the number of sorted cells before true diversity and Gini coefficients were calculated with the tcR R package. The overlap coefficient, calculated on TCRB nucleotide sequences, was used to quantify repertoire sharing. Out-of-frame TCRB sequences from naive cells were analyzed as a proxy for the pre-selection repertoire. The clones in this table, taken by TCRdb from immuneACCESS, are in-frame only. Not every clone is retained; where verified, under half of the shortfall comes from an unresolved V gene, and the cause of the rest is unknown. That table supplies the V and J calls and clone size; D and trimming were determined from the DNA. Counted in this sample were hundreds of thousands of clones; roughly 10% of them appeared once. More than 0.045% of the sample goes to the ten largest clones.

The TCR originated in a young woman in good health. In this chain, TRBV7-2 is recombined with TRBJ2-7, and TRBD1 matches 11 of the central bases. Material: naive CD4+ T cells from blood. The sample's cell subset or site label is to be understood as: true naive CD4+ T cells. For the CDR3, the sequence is CASSVRDRGYEQYF. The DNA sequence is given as TGTGCCAGCAGCGTCCGGGACAGGGGGTACGAGCAGTACTTC.